This T cell receptor (beta chain) was sequenced in a study of response to subunit inactivated influenza vaccine. The germline V gene encodes CDR1 SEHNR and CDR2 FQNEAQ (reference sequence). The V end was cut by 4 bases, the J end by 3 bases, with 15 bases between. The CDR3 consists of 16 residues. Study-level points and caveats: Seasonal influenza vaccination, on each occasion, was suggested by the authors to recruit few new T cells.

MiXCR, applied by TCRdb to the RT-PCR reads, yields one record per CDR3 protein. Of under 550,000 distinct CDR3 sequences listed, 6% to 9% are singletons. As concerns this clonotype: As yet, its antigen is unknown.

Sequencing was performed on PBMCs from blood, taken about 24 months after vaccination. This receptor was identified in a man between 50 and 69 years old who received an inactivated influenza vaccine. V is TRBV7-9 and J is TRBJ1-4; D uncertain. CDR3 sequence: CASSSTGQAPNEKLFF. The CDR3 DNA sequence: TGTGCCAGCAGCTCGACTGGGCAAGCCCCTAATGAAAAACTGTTTTTT.